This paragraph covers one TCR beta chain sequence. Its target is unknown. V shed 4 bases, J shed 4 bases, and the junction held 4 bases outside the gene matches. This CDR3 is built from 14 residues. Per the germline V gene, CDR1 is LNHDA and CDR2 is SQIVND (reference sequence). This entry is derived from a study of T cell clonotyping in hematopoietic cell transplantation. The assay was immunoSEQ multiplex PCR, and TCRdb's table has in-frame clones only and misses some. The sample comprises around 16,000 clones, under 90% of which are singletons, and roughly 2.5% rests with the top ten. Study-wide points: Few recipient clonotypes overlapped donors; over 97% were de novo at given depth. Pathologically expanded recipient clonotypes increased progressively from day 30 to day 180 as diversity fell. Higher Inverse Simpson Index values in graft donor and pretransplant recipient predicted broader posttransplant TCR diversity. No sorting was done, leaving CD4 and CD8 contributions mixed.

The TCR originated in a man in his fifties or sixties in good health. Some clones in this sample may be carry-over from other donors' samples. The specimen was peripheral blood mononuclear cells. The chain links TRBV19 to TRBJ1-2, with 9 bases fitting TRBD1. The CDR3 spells CASSNRGPPYGYTF. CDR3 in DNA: TGTGCCAGTAGTAACAGGGGGCCACCCTATGGCTACACCTTC.